This T cell receptor (beta chain) is from a study of neoadjuvant anti-PD-1 for oral cavity cancer. Germline V gene sequence: CDR1 MNHNS, CDR2 SASEGT. The V segment lost 8 bases and the J segment 9 bases; nucleotides outside the gene matches: 10. CDR3 length: 14 residues. Time point defined: after neoadjuvant nivolumab, at surgical resection. Patients had newly diagnosed, untreated stage II-IVA oral cavity squamous cell carcinoma. The assay was immunoSEQ multiplex PCR, and TCRdb's table has in-frame clones only and misses some. The table includes 35,000 to 40,000 clones, around 38% detected once. The source of this sequence is a person between 40 and 85 years old with oral cavity squamous cell carcinoma. The sequences come from tumor tissue, collected after nivolumab (anti-PD-1) treatment. This chain uses TRBV6-1 with TRBJ2-3, with 11 bases aligning to TRBD2. Here the CDR3 reads CASFFSGGAGTQYF. For the CDR3, the DNA is TGTGCCAGCTTCTTTAGCGGGGGGGCAGGAACGCAGTATTTT.